This is a list of T cell receptor beta chains from one sample in a study of cytomegalovirus exposure and HLA in healthy donors. Libraries were prepared by immunoSEQ multiplex PCR; TCRdb keeps only in-frame clonotypes and omits some of them. The sample has about 160,000 clones; 80% are singletons. Sequencing was carried out using PBMCs. Every receptor here comes from a man aged 25-45 years in good health and CMV-seronegative. CDR3s include the opening cysteine and the closing phenylalanine or tryptophan. A D gene is named only where the DNA matches it firmly. Some rows mark clone size as missing; the rest say once, few, many or name a class of expanded clone.

17	TRBV28	TRBJ2-7	once	TRBD2	CASSLRTSGRHNYEQYF	TGTGCCAGCAGTTTACGGACTAGCGGGAGGCATAACTACGAGCAGTACTTC
16	TRBV4-3	TRBJ2-3	NA	TRBD2	CASSQEASGGFDTQYF	TGCGCCAGCAGCCAAGAGGCTAGCGGGGGATTCGATACGCAGTATTTT
15	TRBV9	TRBJ1-4	NA	NA	CASSVGNPQGEKLFF	TGTGCCAGCAGCGTAGGGAACCCTCAGGGGGAAAAACTGTTTTTT
15	TRBV6-5	TRBJ1-6	NA	TRBD1	CASSYEGARGSPLHF	TGTGCCAGCAGTTACGAGGGGGCGAGAGGGTCACCCCTCCACTTT
15	TRBV28	TRBJ2-3	few	TRBD2	CASSLYGGGSDTQYF	TGTGCCAGCAGTTTGTATGGCGGGGGGTCGGATACGCAGTATTTT
14	TRBV7-9	TRBJ1-1	NA	NA	CASSHRAQNTEAFF	TGTGCCAGCAGCCACAGGGCCCAAAACACTGAAGCTTTCTTT
14	TRBV27	TRBJ2-3	NA	TRBD2	CASSSRGSTDTQYF	TGTGCCAGCAGTTCGCGGGGGAGCACAGATACGCAGTATTTT
14	TRBV7-9	TRBJ2-7	NA	TRBD2	CASSLSGGGYEQYF	TGTGCCAGCAGCCTAAGCGGGGGTGGCTACGAGCAGTACTTC
14	TRBV5-1	TRBJ1-1	NA	TRBD1	CASSLEQGWTEAFF	TGCGCCAGCAGCTTGGAACAGGGGTGGACTGAAGCTTTCTTT
16	TRBV5-4	TRBJ2-5	NA	NA	CASSFRGGGVRETQYF	TGTGCCAGCAGCTTTAGAGGGGGGGGCGTTCGAGAGACCCAGTACTTC
15	TRBV19	TRBJ2-7	NA	TRBD1	CASSPGQGGTYEQYF	TGTGCCAGTAGTCCCGGACAGGGGGGGACCTACGAGCAGTACTTC
14	TRBV28	TRBJ2-5	NA	TRBD2	CASRKLADSETQYF	TGTGCCAGCAGGAAACTAGCGGATTCGGAGACCCAGTACTTC
15	TRBV7-2	TRBJ2-5	few	TRBD1	CASSHAPGQGETQYF	TGTGCCAGCAGCCACGCACCGGGACAGGGGGAGACCCAGTACTTC
15	TRBV28	TRBJ2-2	NA	TRBD2	CASLQASGVTGELFF	TGTGCCAGCCTTCAGGCTAGCGGGGTTACGGGGGAGCTGTTTTTT
15	TRBV7-9	TRBJ2-6	NA	NA	CASSFEDRRANVLTF	TGTGCCAGCAGCTTCGAGGATCGTCGGGCCAACGTCCTGACTTTC
11	TRBV5-4	TRBJ1-2	once	NA	CASSFARGYTF	TGTGCCAGCAGCTTTGCGAGAGGCTACACCTTC
14	TRBV19	TRBJ1-4	NA	TRBD1	CASTRDRVREKLFF	TGTGCCAGTACCCGGGACAGGGTACGAGAAAAACTGTTTTTT
14	TRBV4-3	TRBJ1-5	NA	NA	CASSQGRGNQPQHF	TGCGCCAGCAGCCAAGGTAGAGGGAATCAGCCCCAGCATTTT
14	TRBV28	TRBJ2-5	NA	TRBD2	CATRPPGGYETQYF	TGTGCCACCAGGCCGCCGGGGGGATACGAGACCCAGTACTTC
15	TRBV11-2	TRBJ1-4	NA	NA	CASTPPGRENEKLFF	TGTGCCAGCACCCCCCCAGGTAGAGAGAATGAAAAACTGTTTTTT
17	TRBV7-6	TRBJ1-3	NA	TRBD1	CASSLSGQGSSGNTIYF	TGTGCCAGCAGCTTATCGGGACAGGGGAGCTCTGGAAACACCATATATTTT
13	TRBV4-1	TRBJ2-5	once	NA	CASSQVGVEEQYF	TGCGCCAGCAGCCAAGTTGGGGTGGAGGAGCAGTACTTC
14	TRBV27	TRBJ2-3	NA	NA	CASSTTASTDTQYF	TGTGCCAGCAGTACGACTGCTAGCACAGATACGCAGTATTTT